This TCR beta chain came from a study of T cells after posttransplantation cyclophosphamide. This clone has at least ten counts. What it recognizes is unknown. Assay used: immunoSEQ multiplex PCR; TCRdb lists only in-frame clones, some missing. The record shows about 44,000 clones for this sample, with no singletons present. Study observations and caveats: TRB overlap between skin or GI tissue T cells and blood was limited. Donor-recipient repertoire similarity was low at 1-2 months, rising over year one.

Specimen: PBMCs. The sequence derives from a man aged 35 to 55 in good health, CMV-negative, and a related stem cell transplant donor.

In DNA, the CDR3 is TGCGCCAGCAGTGAGTCGAGAGACCCGGGCTCTGGAAACACCATATATTTT. It is translated as CASSESRDPGSGNTIYF. The chain joins TRBV10-2 to TRBJ1-3; D call uncertain. The CDR3 is 17 amino acids. V dropped 0 bases and J dropped 0 bases, with 12 bases sitting between them. The germline gives CDR1 WSHSY, CDR2 SAAADI.